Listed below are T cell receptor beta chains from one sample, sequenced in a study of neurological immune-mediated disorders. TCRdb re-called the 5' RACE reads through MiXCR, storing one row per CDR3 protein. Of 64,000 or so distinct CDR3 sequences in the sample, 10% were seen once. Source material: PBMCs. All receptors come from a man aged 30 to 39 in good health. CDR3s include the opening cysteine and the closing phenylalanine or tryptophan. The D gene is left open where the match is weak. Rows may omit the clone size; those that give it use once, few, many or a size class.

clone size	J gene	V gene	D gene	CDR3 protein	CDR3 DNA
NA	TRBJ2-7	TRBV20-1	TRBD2	CIARDPSDIAGGLQYEQYF	TGCATTGCTAGGGACCCATCGGACATAGCGGGAGGGCTTCAATACGAGCAGTACTTC
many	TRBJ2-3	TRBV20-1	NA	CSASTPTGLSMNTDTQYF	TGCAGTGCCTCCACCCCAACTGGGCTAAGTATGAACACAGATACGCAGTATTTT
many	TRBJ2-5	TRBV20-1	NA	CSARDPLVETQYF	TGCAGTGCTAGAGATCCGCTAGTGGAGACCCAGTACTTC
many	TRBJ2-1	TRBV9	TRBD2	CASSLTSGVYNEQFF	TGTGCCAGCAGCCTAACTAGCGGGGTTTACAATGAGCAGTTCTTC
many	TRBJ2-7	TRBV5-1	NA	CASSSGEGLYEQYF	TGCGCCAGCAGCAGTGGAGAGGGCCTCTACGAGCAGTACTTC
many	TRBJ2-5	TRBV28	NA	CASRPDRFGTQYF	TGTGCCAGCAGACCCGACCGGTTCGGGACCCAGTACTTC
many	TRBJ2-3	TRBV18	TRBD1	CASSPGTGGQDTQYF	TGTGCCAGCTCACCCGGGACAGGGGGCCAGGATACGCAGTATTTT
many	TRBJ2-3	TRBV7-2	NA	CASSEYRDTQYF	TGTGCCAGCAGCGAATATCGGGATACGCAGTATTTT
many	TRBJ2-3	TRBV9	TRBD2	CASSVVGGSILDTQYF	TGTGCCAGCAGCGTCGTTGGCGGGAGCATATTAGATACGCAGTATTTT
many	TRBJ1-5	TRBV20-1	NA	CSATGQGTQPQHF	TGCAGTGCAACGGGGCAGGGGACTCAGCCCCAGCATTTT
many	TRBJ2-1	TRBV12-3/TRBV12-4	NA	CASSLQGGGSYNEQFF	TGTGCCAGCAGTTTACAAGGCGGGGGCAGCTACAATGAGCAGTTCTTC
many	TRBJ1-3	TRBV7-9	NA	CASSLEGFSGNTIYF	TGTGCCAGCAGCTTAGAGGGGTTCTCTGGAAACACCATATATTTT
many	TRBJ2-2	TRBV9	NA	CASRDIRRPGDTGELFF	TGTGCCAGCAGGGATATTCGCCGCCCGGGGGACACCGGGGAGCTGTTTTTT
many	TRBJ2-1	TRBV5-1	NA	CASSLWWDISYNEQFF	TGCGCCAGCAGCCTATGGTGGGACATCTCCTACAATGAGCAGTTCTTC
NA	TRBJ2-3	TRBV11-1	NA	CASSSATRTSTDTQYF	TGTGCCAGCAGCTCCGCTACCCGAACCAGCACAGATACGCAGTATTTT
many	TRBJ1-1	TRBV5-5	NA	CASSEIDPTEAFF	TGTGCCAGCAGTGAAATAGACCCCACTGAAGCTTTCTTT
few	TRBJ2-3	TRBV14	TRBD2	CASSQGLAGGPTDTQYF	TGTGCCAGCAGCCAAGGTCTAGCGGGAGGCCCCACAGATACGCAGTATTTT
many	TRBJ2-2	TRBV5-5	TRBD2	CASSLGLAGNTGELFF	TGTGCCAGCAGCCTAGGACTAGCGGGTAACACCGGGGAGCTGTTTTTT
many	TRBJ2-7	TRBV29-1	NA	CSVKQGGYEQYF	TGCAGCGTTAAGCAGGGGGGGTACGAGCAGTACTTC
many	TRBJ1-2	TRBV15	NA	CATSSGTVSGYTF	TGTGCCACCAGCAGTGGAACCGTTTCCGGCTACACCTTC
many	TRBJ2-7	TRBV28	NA	CASSPIREKGEQYF	TGTGCCAGCAGCCCCATTAGGGAGAAGGGCGAGCAGTACTTC
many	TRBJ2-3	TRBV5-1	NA	CASRRDSPSTDTQYF	TGCGCCAGCAGGAGGGACTCTCCAAGCACAGATACGCAGTATTTT
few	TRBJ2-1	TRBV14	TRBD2	CASSQGLAGRDEQFF	TGTGCCAGCAGCCAAGGACTAGCGGGACGAGATGAGCAGTTCTTC
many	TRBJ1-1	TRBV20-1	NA	CSARDPSTTEAFF	TGCAGTGCTAGAGATCCGAGTACGACTGAAGCTTTCTTT
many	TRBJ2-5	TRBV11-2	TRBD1	CASRENPGGQETQYF	TGTGCCAGCAGAGAAAACCCAGGGGGCCAAGAGACCCAGTACTTC
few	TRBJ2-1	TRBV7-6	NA	CASSFGAQIYNEQFF	TGTGCCAGCAGCTTCGGGGCTCAGATCTACAATGAGCAGTTCTTC
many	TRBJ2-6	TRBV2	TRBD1	CASTDRGDNVLTF	TGTGCCAGCACGGACAGGGGAGACAACGTCCTGACTTTC
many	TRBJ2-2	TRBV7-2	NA	CASSLWTGELFF	TGTGCCAGCAGCCTTTGGACCGGGGAGCTGTTTTTT
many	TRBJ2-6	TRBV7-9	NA	CASSLLATSSGANVLTF	TGTGCCAGCAGCTTACTAGCGACAAGCTCTGGGGCCAACGTCCTGACTTTC
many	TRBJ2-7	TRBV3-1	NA	CASSHGGDEQYF	TGTGCCAGCAGCCACGGAGGGGACGAGCAGTACTTC
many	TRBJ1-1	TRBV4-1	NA	CASSQDEGGTEAFF	TGCGCCAGCAGCCAAGATGAGGGCGGCACTGAAGCTTTCTTT
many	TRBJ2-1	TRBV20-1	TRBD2	CSATVPFAGDNNEQFF	TGCAGTGCTACCGTCCCCTTTGCGGGAGACAACAATGAGCAGTTCTTC
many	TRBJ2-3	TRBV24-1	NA	CATSDVAATQYF	TGTGCCACCAGTGATGTTGCAGCCACGCAGTATTTT
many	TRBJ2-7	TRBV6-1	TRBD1	CASRGQTPYEQYF	TGTGCCAGCAGGGGACAGACGCCCTACGAGCAGTACTTC
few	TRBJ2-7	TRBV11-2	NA	CASSHYEQYF	TGTGCCAGCAGCCACTACGAGCAGTACTTC
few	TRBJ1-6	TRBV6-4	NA	CASSTGPGNSPLHF	TGTGCCAGCAGTACAGGGCCGGGGAATTCACCCCTCCACTTT
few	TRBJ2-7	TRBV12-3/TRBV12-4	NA	CASSPGIYEQYF	TGTGCCAGCAGCCCCGGGATCTACGAGCAGTACTTC
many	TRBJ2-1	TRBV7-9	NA	CASSPRAISNEQFF	TGTGCCAGCAGCCCGAGGGCGATTTCCAATGAGCAGTTCTTC
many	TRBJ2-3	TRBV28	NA	CASTLASRDTQYF	TGTGCCAGCACCCTTGCAAGTCGGGATACGCAGTATTTT
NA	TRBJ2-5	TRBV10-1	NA	CASSDRDARNQETQYF	TGCGCCAGCAGTGACCGGGACGCCCGCAACCAAGAGACCCAGTACTTC
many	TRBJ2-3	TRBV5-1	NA	CASSLVYGNRTDTQYF	TGCGCCAGCAGCTTGGTTTACGGGAACCGCACAGATACGCAGTATTTT
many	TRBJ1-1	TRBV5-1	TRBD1	CASSRDRENTEAFF	TGCGCCAGCAGTCGGGACAGGGAAAACACTGAAGCTTTCTTT
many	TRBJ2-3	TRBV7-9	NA	CASSLAVQPDDTQYF	TGTGCCAGCAGCTTAGCGGTACAGCCGGACGATACGCAGTATTTT
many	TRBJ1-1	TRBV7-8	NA	CASSLGDRTEAFF	TGTGCCAGCAGCTTAGGGGATAGGACTGAAGCTTTCTTT
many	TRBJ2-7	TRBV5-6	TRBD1	CASSTGQRSQYF	TGTGCCAGCAGCACGGGACAGCGGTCGCAGTACTTC
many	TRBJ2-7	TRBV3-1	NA	CASSQEGRAGGSYEQYF	TGTGCCAGCAGCCAAGAAGGGAGGGCAGGGGGCTCCTACGAGCAGTACTTC
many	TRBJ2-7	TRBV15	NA	CATSRDETSTYEQYF	TGTGCCACCAGCAGGGATGAGACATCTACCTACGAGCAGTACTTC
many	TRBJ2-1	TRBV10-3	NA	CAIKTDGRPLDEQFF	TGTGCCATCAAGACGGACGGAAGACCCCTCGATGAGCAGTTCTTC
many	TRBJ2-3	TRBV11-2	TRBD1	CASSNGQGSARRTQYF	TGTGCCAGCAGCAACGGACAGGGGTCGGCCCGTCGCACGCAGTATTTT
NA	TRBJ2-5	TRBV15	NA	CATSRDLLTDTQYF	TGTGCCACCAGCAGAGATCTTTTAACAGACACCCAGTACTTC
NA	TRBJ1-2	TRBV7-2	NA	CASSLGLNYGYTF	TGTGCCAGCAGCTTGGGACTGAACTATGGCTACACCTTC
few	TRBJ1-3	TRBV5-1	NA	CASSLAATESGNTIYF	TGCGCCAGCAGCTTGGCGGCCACAGAGTCTGGAAACACCATATATTTT
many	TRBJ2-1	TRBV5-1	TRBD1	CASSRDRSSYNEQFF	TGCGCCAGCAGCAGGGACAGAAGCTCCTACAATGAGCAGTTCTTC
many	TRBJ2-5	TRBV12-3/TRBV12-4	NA	CASSLAGGVETQYF	TGTGCCAGCAGTTTAGCGGGAGGTGTGGAGACCCAGTACTTC
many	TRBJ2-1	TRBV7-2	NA	CASSLGGRGNEQFF	TGCGCCAGCAGCTTAGGGGGGCGCGGGAATGAGCAGTTCTTC
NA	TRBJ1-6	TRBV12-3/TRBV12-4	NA	CASSLSGNTSPLHF	TGTGCCAGCAGTTTGTCAGGAAATACTTCACCCCTCCACTTT
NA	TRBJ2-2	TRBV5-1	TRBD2	CASRNGLADTGELFF	TGCGCCAGCAGAAACGGACTAGCGGACACCGGGGAGCTGTTTTTT